The clone carrying this T cell receptor beta chain was observed many times. Antigen: not known. These data originate in a study of T-cell reconstitution after alpha-beta-depleted transplantation in children. Overall study results and limits: It was surviving recipient T cells and thymic progenitors that gave some patients high TCRbeta diversity at day 60. After one year, T-cell counts and TCRbeta diversity mostly came from new T cells. Several hundred expanded graft clones reportedly were the source of alpha-beta T cells about two months after transplant.

V was cut by 1 base and J by 8 bases, with 15 bases left in between. This CDR3 region has 14 residues. From germline, CDR1 is DFQATT and CDR2 SNEGSKA (reference sequence). TCRbeta library preparation incorporated unique molecular identifiers. TCRdb used MiXCR to reprocess the PCR reads, holding one entry per CDR3 protein. The data show 120,000 to 150,000 distinct CDR3 sequences, about 9% seen once. The sequences come from PBMCs, mostly from graft donor cells, collected 180 days after TCRalphabeta/CD19-depleted stem cell transplant. The receptor was isolated from a female patient aged 2-10 years who had a stem cell transplant for congenital amegakaryocytic thrombocytopenia, so the T cells may come from the graft donor. The chain couples TRBV20-1 to TRBJ1-3; D is unresolved. The CDR3 region is CSARGGLYGDTIYF. CDR3 coding DNA: TGCAGTGCTAGAGGTGGGCTCTACGGAGACACCATATATTTT.